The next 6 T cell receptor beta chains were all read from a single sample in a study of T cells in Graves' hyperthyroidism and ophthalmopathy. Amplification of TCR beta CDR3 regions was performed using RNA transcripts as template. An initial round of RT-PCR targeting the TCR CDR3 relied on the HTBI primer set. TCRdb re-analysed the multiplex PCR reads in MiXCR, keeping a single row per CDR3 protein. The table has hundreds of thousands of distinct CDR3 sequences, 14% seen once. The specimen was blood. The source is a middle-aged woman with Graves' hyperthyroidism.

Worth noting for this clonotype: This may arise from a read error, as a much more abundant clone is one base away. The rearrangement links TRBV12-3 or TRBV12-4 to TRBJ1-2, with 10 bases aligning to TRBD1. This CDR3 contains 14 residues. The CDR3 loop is CACRGTGEGYGYTF. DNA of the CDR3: TGTGCCTGCAGGGGGACAGGGGAAGGCTATGGCTACACCTTC.

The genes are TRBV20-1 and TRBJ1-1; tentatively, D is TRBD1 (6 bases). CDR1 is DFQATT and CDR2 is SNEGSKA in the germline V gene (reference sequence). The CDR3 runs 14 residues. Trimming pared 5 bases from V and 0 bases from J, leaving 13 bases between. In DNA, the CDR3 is TGCAGTGCTTGGACAGTTTCGATGAACACTGAAGCTTTCTTT. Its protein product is CSAWTVSMNTEAFF.

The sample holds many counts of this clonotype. The CDR3 DNA sequence: TGTGCCAGCAGGGATGCGGGAGGGTCCGAGCAGTACTTC. The encoded protein is CASRDAGGSEQYF. The chain is built from TRBV6-1 and TRBJ2-7; 9 positions match TRBD2. Germline loops: CDR1 MNHNS, CDR2 SASEGT. This CDR3 is 13 amino acids long. The V gene end was trimmed by 6 bases and the J gene end by 6 bases; junction bases not matched to a gene: 6.

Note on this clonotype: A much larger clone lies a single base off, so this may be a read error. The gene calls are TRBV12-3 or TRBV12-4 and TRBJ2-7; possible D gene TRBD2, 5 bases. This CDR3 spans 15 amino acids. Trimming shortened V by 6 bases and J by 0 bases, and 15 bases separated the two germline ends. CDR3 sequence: CASRISQRDSYEQYF. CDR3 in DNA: TGTGCCAGCAGGATCTCCCAGAGGGACTCCTACGAGCAGTACTTC.

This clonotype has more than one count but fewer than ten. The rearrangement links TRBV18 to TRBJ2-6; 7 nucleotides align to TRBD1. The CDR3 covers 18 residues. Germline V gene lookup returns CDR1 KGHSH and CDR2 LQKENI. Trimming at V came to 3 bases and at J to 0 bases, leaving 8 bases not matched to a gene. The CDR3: CASSPRGTASSGANVLTF. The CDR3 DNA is TGTGCCAGCTCACCGAGGGGGACAGCCAGCTCTGGGGCCAACGTCCTGACTTTC.

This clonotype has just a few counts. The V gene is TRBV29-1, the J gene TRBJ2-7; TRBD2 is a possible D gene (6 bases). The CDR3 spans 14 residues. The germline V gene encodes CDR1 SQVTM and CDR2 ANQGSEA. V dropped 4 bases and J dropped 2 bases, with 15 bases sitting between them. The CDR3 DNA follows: TGCAGCGTTGTCCCCGCGGGGATCGCCTACGAGCAGTACTTC. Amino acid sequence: CSVVPAGIAYEQYF.